Below, 12 T cell receptor beta chains from the same sample are listed, as sequenced in a study of T cell changes during pregnancy in multiple sclerosis. Data came from immunoSEQ multiplex PCR; TCRdb stores just in-frame clones and leaves some out. The sample contains around 35,000 clones, 90% of which appear only once. The sequencing used CD4+ T cells from peripheral blood mononuclear cells, collected in the second trimester of pregnancy. The receptors originated from a female donor with multiple sclerosis, enrolled in a pregnancy study.

V and J are TRBV19 and TRBJ1-6; D is unresolved. Germline CDR1 LNHDA, CDR2 SQIVND (reference sequence). V shed 3 bases and J shed 6 bases, with 12 bases lying between them. The CDR3 is 15 residues long. CDR3 residues: CASSMAQVLNSPLHF. CDR3 DNA sequence: TGTGCCAGTAGTATGGCGCAGGTACTTAATTCACCCCTCCACTTT.

The V gene is TRBV6-6, the J gene TRBJ2-1; D might be TRBD2 (6 bases). The length of the CDR3 is 16 residues. Germline V gene data show CDR1 as MNHNY and CDR2 as SVGAGI (reference sequence). V gave up 8 bases and J gave up 10 bases, with 27 bases separating them. The CDR3 region has the DNA TGTGCCAGCGCGCTTACTTTTGGGACTGGCTTTCTAGAGCAGTTCTTC. It encodes CASALTFGTGFLEQFF.

Remarks on this clone: At the DNA level, this CDR3 is encoded by other sequences in the same sample as well. The chain uses TRBV29-1 and TRBJ1-2, with D perhaps matching TRBD1 (5 bases). There are 10 residues in the CDR3. V was pared by 6 bases and J by 6 bases, with 8 bases between. Germline V gene data show CDR1 as SQVTM and CDR2 as ANQGSEA. The CDR3 spells CSVGGDGYTF. CDR3 nucleotide sequence: TGCAGCGTCGGGGGGGATGGCTACACCTTC.

The chain joins TRBV7-6 to TRBJ2-5, with a tentative D call TRBD1 (6 bases). The CDR3 is 15 amino acids. CDR1 is SGHVS and CDR2 is FNYEAQ in the germline V gene. V was pared by 2 bases and J by 5 bases, with 15 bases between. Here the CDR3 reads CASSLMLQGAETQYF. The CDR3 nucleotides are TGTGCCAGCAGCTTAATGCTACAGGGTGCCGAGACCCAGTACTTC.

The rearrangement joins TRBV5-1 to TRBJ2-2; D is unclear. CDR1 SGHRS and CDR2 YFSETQ come from the germline V gene. V lost 1 base to trimming and J lost 2 bases, with 9 bases between them. There are 15 residues in the CDR3. CDR3 nucleotide sequence: TGCGCCAGCAGCTTGTATGATACTAACACCGGGGAGCTGTTTTTT. Its translation is CASSLYDTNTGELFF.

CDR3 nucleotide sequence: TGTGCCAGCTCACGAAACAGGAATCCCAACTGGGGACAAGAGACCCAGTACTTC. This gives the protein CASSRNRNPNWGQETQYF. The chain is built from TRBV18 and TRBJ2-5; possibly TRBD1 for D (5 bases). CDR1 and CDR2 (germline): KGHSH, LQKENI. V was pared by 4 bases and J by 2 bases, with 23 bases between. The CDR3 covers 18 residues.

The chain links TRBV7-2 to TRBJ1-6, with D unclear. V lost 1 base to trimming and J lost 5 bases, with 12 bases between them. This CDR3 contains 16 residues. The germline V gene encodes CDR1 SGHTA and CDR2 FQGNSA. The CDR3 DNA follows: TGTGCCAGCAGCTTAGACCAGCCGGGTAATAATTCACCCCTCCACTTT. It encodes CASSLDQPGNNSPLHF.

This chain uses TRBV7-6 with TRBJ2-2, with D possibly being TRBD2 (6 bases). There are 15 residues in the CDR3. Trimming stripped 5 bases from V and 4 bases from J, with 14 bases between. The germline V gene encodes CDR1 SGHVS and CDR2 FNYEAQ. The CDR3 DNA reads as TGTGCCAGCAGCGTCCGAGCGGGTGCCACCGGGGAGCTGTTTTTT. This codes for CASSVRAGATGELFF. Variable domain in full (rest from reference TRBV7-6 and TRBJ2-2): GAGVSQSPRYKVTKRGQDVALRCDPISGHVSLYWYRQALGQGPEFLTYFNYEAQQDKSGLPNDRFSAERPEGSISTLTIQRTEQRDSAMYRCASSVRAGATGELFFGEGSRLTVL.

This clone was seen just once. The rearrangement uses TRBV5-1 and TRBJ2-3; maybe TRBD2 (7 bases). There are 14 residues in the CDR3. With 5 bases removed from V and 2 bases from J, the gap between germline ends came to 12 bases. CDR1 is SGHRS, CDR2 YFSETQ, per germline. CDR3 amino acids: CASRRGTNTDTQYF. The CDR3 bases are TGCGCCAGCAGGAGGGGGACTAACACAGATACGCAGTATTTT.

The chain is built from TRBV9 and TRBJ1-6; possible D gene TRBD1, 6 bases. Germline lookup yields CDR1 SGDLS and CDR2 YYNGEE. V was shortened by 0 bases and J by 10 bases, with 17 bases between the two germline ends. CDR3 size: 16 residues. For the CDR3, the DNA is TGTGCCAGCAGCGTAGGAGGGGGTGACGGAACCTCACCCCTCCACTTT. Encoded protein: CASSVGGGDGTSPLHF.

J is TRBJ1-1 and V is TRBV6-5; TRBD1 might be the D (5 bases). Trimming pared 3 bases from V and 2 bases from J, leaving 7 bases between. Germline V gives CDR1 MNHEY, CDR2 SVGAGI. The CDR3 has 13 amino acids. The CDR3: CASSYGQNTEAFF. Written as DNA, the CDR3 is TGTGCCAGCAGTTATGGACAAAACACTGAAGCTTTCTTT.

V gene TRBV18 combines with J gene TRBJ2-4; unclear D gene. The CDR3 is 12 residues long. Germline loops: CDR1 KGHSH, CDR2 LQKENI. V dropped 3 bases and J dropped 3 bases, with 3 bases sitting between them. CDR3 in amino acids: CASSPVKNIQYF. The CDR3 nucleotides read TGTGCCAGCTCACCCGTCAAAAACATTCAGTACTTC.